A selection of T cell receptor beta chains follows, all from one sample in a study of blood T cell repertoires in COVID-19. The protocol was immunoSEQ multiplex PCR, while the TCRdb copy is restricted to in-frame clones and leaves out a portion. This table has approximately 260,000 clones, around nine tenths appearing once. Material: peripheral blood. The receptors stem from a woman aged 40-49 years who had recovered from COVID-19. Both conserved end residues are part of each CDR3. The order of the fields is V gene, D gene, J gene, CDR3 protein. A D gene is named only where the DNA matches it firmly.

>TRBV3-1/TRBV3-2|TRBD1|TRBJ2-7
CASSHRQGAGEQYF
>TRBV5-1|-|TRBJ1-2
CASSQATDNYGYTF
>TRBV6-6|TRBD1|TRBJ1-6
CASSLWDRDNSPLHF
>TRBV30|-|TRBJ2-2
CAWSVRDYTGELFF
>TRBV7-8|-|TRBJ1-5
CASSLAGSNQPQHF
>TRBV6-5|TRBD2|TRBJ2-7
CASRRTSGAYEQYF
>TRBV5-6|-|TRBJ2-7
CASRPSGLSYEQYF
>TRBV6-5|TRBD1|TRBJ1-1
CASTGDRLNTEAFF
>TRBV5-5|TRBD1|TRBJ2-1
CASSSRDSYNEQFF
>TRBV5-1|-|TRBJ2-7
CASSLVQGGEQYF
>TRBV6-2/TRBV6-3|TRBD2|TRBJ2-7
CASSYTSGFSYEQYF
>TRBV11-2|-|TRBJ1-6
CASSLDGRDSPLHF
>TRBV11-2|-|TRBJ1-2
CASRYSGTNYGYTF
>TRBV19|-|TRBJ1-5
CASSIATGNQPQHF
>TRBV6-5|TRBD1|TRBJ1-5
CASRTGGNSNQPQHF
>TRBV6-1|-|TRBJ2-7
CASSESLGSARYF
>TRBV30|-|TRBJ1-6
CAWSPRLRNSPLHF
>TRBV6-1|TRBD1|TRBJ1-6
CASSEAHRGGIPSSYNSPLHF
>TRBV27|TRBD2|TRBJ2-7
CASSLSASGSTYEQYF
>TRBV5-1|TRBD1|TRBJ2-6
CASSATPGTGFGANVLTF
>TRBV19|-|TRBJ2-7
CASSIGAASLYEQYF
>TRBV6-2/TRBV6-3|TRBD1|TRBJ1-1
CASSYSRDRGLTEAFF
>TRBV3-1/TRBV3-2|-|TRBJ2-1
CASSPSARRHNEQFF
>TRBV11-3|-|TRBJ2-5
CASSLNREGTQYF
>TRBV7-6|-|TRBJ1-5
CASSPNPPQTPDSAYSNQPQHF
>TRBV19|-|TRBJ2-3
CASSTRDLPSATQYF
>TRBV12-3/TRBV12-4|TRBD2|TRBJ2-1
CASTRAGGLEQFF
>TRBV7-8|TRBD1|TRBJ1-3
CASSFGTVSGNTIYF
>TRBV12-3/TRBV12-4|-|TRBJ1-5
CASSTEVQPQHF
>TRBV19|-|TRBJ1-3
CASSITGNSGNTIYF
>TRBV30|-|TRBJ1-1
CAWSRMGGTEAFF
>TRBV4-2|TRBD2|TRBJ2-5
CASSQGGGGAVETQYF
>TRBV7-3|-|TRBJ2-1
CASSLFQSSYNEQFF
>TRBV7-9|-|TRBJ1-2
CASSQADYGYTF
>TRBV5-1|TRBD1|TRBJ2-7
CASSPTGELYEQYF
>TRBV7-6|-|TRBJ2-5
CASSLDTVPRETQYF
>TRBV14|-|TRBJ2-7
CASSQFRGSYEQYF
>TRBV6-5|-|TRBJ1-2
CASSKDSDINYGYTF
>TRBV3-1/TRBV3-2|TRBD1|TRBJ1-6
CASSQGPGQGYSPLHF
>TRBV9|TRBD1|TRBJ1-6
CASSPGQVNSPLHF
>TRBV6-5|TRBD2|TRBJ2-1
CASGERETLNEQFF
>TRBV6-1|-|TRBJ2-5
CASSEAEGRAGETQYF
>TRBV5-1|TRBD2|TRBJ2-5
CASSLGLAGGPETQYF
>TRBV7-9|TRBD1|TRBJ1-1
CASRPRTGADTEAFF
>TRBV13|TRBD1|TRBJ2-2
CASSPKYRGPGTGELFF